A single sample is the source of the 17 T cell receptor beta chains below, sequenced in a study of identical twins. TCRdb used MiXCR to reprocess the 5' RACE reads, holding one entry per CDR3 protein. Of approximately 1.8 million distinct CDR3 sequences in the sample, about 32% were seen once. The sample comprised cord blood. All receptors derive from a newborn girl in good health.

The chain couples TRBV29-1 to TRBJ1-1; D not certain. The CDR3 totals 12 residues. V lost 4 bases to trimming and J lost 4 bases, with 10 bases between them. Germline V gene data show CDR1 as SQVTM and CDR2 as ANQGSEA. The CDR3 is CSVAHAGTEAFF. Here the CDR3 DNA reads TGCAGCGTTGCCCATGCGGGCACTGAAGCTTTCTTT.

This clonotype was recorded at least ten times. The V and J genes are TRBV12-3 or TRBV12-4 and TRBJ2-7; 15 nucleotides agree with TRBD2. Germline trimming cut 0 bases from V and 3 bases from J; bases unmatched to any gene: 3. The CDR3 extends over 17 amino acids. In DNA, the CDR3 is TGTGCCAGCAGTTTAGCGGGACTAGCGGGAGGATTCTACGAGCAGTACTTC. As protein: CASSLAGLAGGFYEQYF.

Only a few counts were recorded for this clonotype. The rearrangement uses TRBV20-1 and TRBJ1-2; D is perhaps TRBD1 (5 bases). CDR1 is DFQATT, CDR2 SNEGSKA, per germline (reference sequence). V gave up 6 bases and J gave up 6 bases, with 17 bases separating them. The CDR3 totals 13 residues. The CDR3 bases are TGCAGTGCCCGGCGGGGGTGGAAGGATGGCTACACCTTC. It encodes CSARRGWKDGYTF.

The V call is TRBV5-4, the J call TRBJ2-3, with 9 bases identical to TRBD1. The CDR3 sequence is 15 residues long. Trimming removed 3 bases from V and 4 bases from J; junction bases left unmatched: 6. In germline, CDR1 is SGHNT, CDR2 YYREEE (reference sequence). CDR3 sequence reads: CASSSIRTGADTQYF. The CDR3 region has the DNA TGTGCCAGCAGCTCTATTCGGACAGGGGCAGATACGCAGTATTTT.

V is TRBV5-1 and J is TRBJ2-7; 9 nucleotides match TRBD2. The CDR3 length is 14 residues. CDR1 is SGHRS, CDR2 YFSETQ, per germline. V lost 8 bases, J lost 2 bases, and 8 bases stayed unmatched. The CDR3 here is CASKTSGIPYEQYF. The CDR3, as DNA: TGCGCCAGTAAGACTAGCGGAATCCCCTACGAGCAGTACTTC.

The rearrangement uses TRBV7-9 and TRBJ2-4, with TRBD2 matching over 7 bases. The end of the DNA fits TRBJ2-7 better, so the J call may be wrong. The CDR3 totals 18 residues. CDR1 and CDR2 (germline): SEHNR, FQNEAQ (reference sequence). Here the CDR3 reads CASRPGYGRREKAVEQYF. DNA for the CDR3: TGTGCCAGCAGACCTGGGTACGGAAGGCGGGAGAAAGCCGTCGAGCAGTACTTC.

V usage is TRBV7-2 and J usage is TRBJ1-1, with unresolved D. The CDR3 runs to 14 residues. Looked up from germline, CDR1 is SGHTA and CDR2 is FQGNSA. Trimming stripped 1 base from V and 5 bases from J, with 11 bases between. The CDR3 region is CASSLGGRVTEAFF. The CDR3 DNA follows: TGTGCCAGCAGCTTAGGAGGGAGGGTGACTGAAGCTTTCTTT.

This chain joins TRBV27 and TRBJ2-1; 15 bases align to TRBD2. The germline CDR1 and CDR2 sequences are MNHEY and SMNVEV (reference sequence). The CDR3 extends over 20 amino acids. V shed 2 bases, J shed 3 bases, and the junction held 11 bases outside the gene matches. The CDR3 is CASSLALWTSGRVNYNEQFF. As DNA, the CDR3 is TGTGCCAGCAGTTTAGCCTTATGGACTAGCGGGAGGGTGAACTACAATGAGCAGTTCTTC.

This clonotype was recorded only once. The rearrangement uses TRBV2 and TRBJ2-3, with TRBD1 matching over 12 bases. The CDR3 runs 15 residues. Germline V CDR1 and CDR2: SNHLY, FYNNEI. J gave up 2 bases and V 5 bases, and 2 bases lay outside the gene matches. CDR3 amino acids: CASSWDRGPTDTQYF. The DNA for the CDR3 is TGTGCCAGCAGTTGGGACAGGGGGCCCACAGATACGCAGTATTTT.

In this sample, this clonotype turned up a few times. The chain joins TRBV20-1 to TRBJ1-2; D possibly corresponds to TRBD1 (5 bases). The germline CDR1 and CDR2 sequences are DFQATT and SNEGSKA (reference sequence). Between the trimmed V and J ends, which lost 5 bases and 3 bases, there was a span of 22 bases. The length of the CDR3 is 16 residues. Written as DNA, the CDR3 is TGCAGTGCTTACATGACAGACACCACCATCTACTATGGCTACACCTTC. It yields the protein CSAYMTDTTIYYGYTF.

This clonotype turned up a few times. The V call is TRBV9, the J call TRBJ2-1; 7 bases match TRBD2. The V and J ends lost 3 bases and 0 bases, in that order; junction bases with no gene match: 6. Germline V gene lookup returns CDR1 SGDLS and CDR2 YYNGEE. The CDR3 consists of 16 residues. This CDR3 reads CASSASSGSSYNEQFF. Written as DNA, the CDR3 is TGTGCCAGCAGCGCCTCTAGCGGCAGCTCCTACAATGAGCAGTTCTTC.

The table lists this clonotype with a few counts. V usage is TRBV7-9 and J usage is TRBJ2-4; TRBD1 is a possible D gene (6 bases). The DNA matches TRBJ2-7 better at its end, which makes the J call doubtful. Germline values: CDR1 SEHNR, CDR2 FQNEAQ (reference sequence). The CDR3 runs to 13 residues. The CDR3 is CASSQMTGYEQYF. The CDR3 DNA sequence: TGTGCCAGCAGCCAAATGACAGGCTACGAGCAGTACTTC.

The V gene is TRBV20-1, the J gene TRBJ2-3, with 9 bases fitting TRBD2. With 8 bases clipped from V and 3 bases from J, the junction kept 9 bases outside the gene matches. This CDR3 is built from 14 residues. Germline CDR1 DFQATT, CDR2 SNEGSKA (reference sequence). In nucleotides, the CDR3 is TGCAGTACTGGCCAGCTAGCGGGGACAGATACGCAGTATTTT. Its translation: CSTGQLAGTDTQYF.

In the case of this clonotype: Just one base apart from a much larger clone, this may be a read error. The chain links TRBV7-9 to TRBJ2-5; D not resolved. There are 14 residues in the CDR3. CDR1 is SEHNR and CDR2 is FQNEAQ in the germline V gene (reference sequence). CDR3 sequence: CASSLAPSQETQNF. CDR3 in DNA: TGTGCCAGCAGCTTAGCTCCCAGCCAAGAGACCCAGAACTTC.

The chain recombines TRBV12-3 or TRBV12-4 with TRBJ2-3; no clear D gene. V dropped 5 bases and J dropped 1 base, with 10 bases sitting between them. The CDR3 contains 14 residues. The CDR3 bases are TGTGCCAGCAGTGACGGTTATCGCACAGATACGCAGTATTTT. Amino acid sequence: CASSDGYRTDTQYF.

The chain combines TRBV4-2 with TRBJ2-3; the match to TRBD2 covers 11 bases. Germline CDR1 is LGHNA and CDR2 is YNFKEQ. Germline trimming cut 4 bases from V and 4 bases from J; bases unmatched to any gene: 4. The CDR3 is 15 amino acids. CDR3 region: CASSLTSGVADTQYF. In DNA form, the CDR3 reads TGTGCCAGCAGCCTGACTAGCGGGGTAGCAGATACGCAGTATTTT.

This clonotype was seen more than once but under ten times. The junction departs from germline at one end; a sequencing error may be responsible. This chain joins TRBV12-3 or TRBV12-4 and TRBJ1-6, with D unclear. CDR3 length: 11 amino acids. The CDR3, as DNA: TGTGCCAGCAGTTGGGGTTCACCCCCCCACTTT. It is translated as CASSWGSPPHF.